This T cell receptor beta chain was documented in a study of T cells in lung cancer brain metastases. Study-wide background: About 85% of the 20 patients had a tobacco use history.

Patients had either synchronous oligometastatic disease or delayed solitary brain metastasis recurrence. The repertoire was sequenced with immunoSEQ multiplex PCR; TCRdb's copy has only in-frame clones and lacks some. The sample holds several thousand clones, 85% to 90% seen once. About this clone: An end of the junction does not agree with germline; a read error may underlie this.

The sequence was obtained from a woman in her forties or fifties with non-small cell lung cancer that had spread to the brain. Sample: tumor tissue from a brain metastasis.

The CDR3 is CASSPRNTDTQYF. As DNA, the CDR3 is TGTGCTAGCAGCCCTCGAAACACAGATACGCAGTATTTT. This chain joins TRBV7-7 and TRBJ2-3; unclear D gene. CDR1 and CDR2 from the germline V gene are SSHAT and FNYEAQ (reference sequence). This CDR3 has 13 residues.